This T cell receptor beta chain was retrieved from a study of chemoradiotherapy in HPV16-positive cancers. Repertoires were generated with immunoSEQ multiplex PCR, while TCRdb's copy carries only in-frame clones and drops some. This table has tens of thousands of clones, 88% appearing once. The receptor was derived from a human donor with HPV-associated anogenital cancer. This specimen consisted of blood, obtained from a patient who underwent chemoradiotherapy.

The chain's CDR3 is CASSLREGETQYF. CDR3 DNA: TGTGCCAGCAGCTTACGTGAGGGGGAGACCCAGTACTTC. V gene TRBV7-3 combines with J gene TRBJ2-5; D tentatively reads TRBD1 or TRBD2 (5 bases each). The V and J ends lost 2 bases and 5 bases respectively, with 9 bases between them. This CDR3 comprises 13 residues. CDR1 is SGHTA, CDR2 FQGTGA, per germline.